Each of the 13 T cell receptor beta chains below was sequenced from the same sample in a study of human T cells and chemical hapten exposure (dated by TCRdb to about 2021). The time point label here, explained by the study, means: patch test 1, 2 weeks after DPC sensitization. The treatment or condition label, read with the paper, signifies: therapeutic diphenylcyclopropenone sensitization with weekly scalp DPC. Library method: RACE. Sequencing instrument: NextSeq 500. TCRdb trimmed the raw reads at Q25, called clones with MiXCR and kept productive beta chains. For every CDR3 protein sequence, its rows merge into one entry that carries the most common genes and DNA. The sample data list approximately 90,000 distinct CDR3 sequences, and 12% of these were observed just once. In total, the top ten clones hold over 2% of the sample. This specimen consisted of whole blood, obtained in connection with sensitization to the hapten diphenylcyclopropenone (DPC). Receptors originate from a woman in her 40s with alopecia areata. Some clones in this sample may be carry-over from other donors' samples.

The chain has TRBV12-3 or TRBV12-4 and TRBJ2-3, with 15 bases that match TRBD2. This CDR3 has 17 residues. V shed 6 bases and J 3 bases; nucleotides not matched to a gene: 7. The chain's CDR3 is CASRLTGTSGRTDTQYF. CDR3 sequence (DNA): TGTGCCAGCAGGTTAACCGGGACTAGCGGGAGGACAGATACGCAGTATTTT.

The sample holds many counts of this clonotype. This chain joins TRBV6-2 or TRBV6-3 and TRBJ2-3; D could derive from TRBD1 or TRBD2 (5 bases each). The CDR3 has 14 amino acids. V was shortened by 0 bases and J by 7 bases, with 11 bases between the two germline ends. Germline V gene sequence: CDR1 MNHEY, CDR2 SVGEGT. The CDR3 sequence is CASSYSTGTYTQYF. The CDR3 DNA follows: TGTGCCAGCAGTTACTCGACGGGGACCTATACGCAGTATTTT.

Regarding this clonotype: Compared with germline, one end of the junction differs, possibly owing to a read error. This sequence joins TRBV2 and TRBJ1-1, with 7 bases lining up with TRBD1. Germline V lookup: CDR1 SNHLY, CDR2 FYNNEI. This CDR3 spans 15 amino acids. Here the CDR3 reads CASTSWTGENTEAIF. The CDR3 DNA reads TGTGCCAGCACTTCCTGGACAGGAGAGAACACTGAAGCTATCTTT.

The V gene is TRBV11-3, the J gene TRBJ2-2; D ambiguous. CDR3 length: 14 amino acids. V shed 5 bases and J shed 3 bases, with 10 bases lying between them. Germline loops: CDR1 SGHNT, CDR2 YENEEA. The chain's CDR3 is CASSPSGYTGELFF. Written as DNA, the CDR3 is TGTGCCAGCAGCCCCTCCGGGTACACCGGGGAGCTGTTTTTT.

This clonotype showed up many times. The genes are TRBV6-2 or TRBV6-3 and TRBJ1-2; D may be TRBD1 (6 bases). This CDR3 spans 11 amino acids. From germline, CDR1 is MNHEY and CDR2 SVGEGT. V lost 7 bases, J lost 10 bases, and 13 bases lay in between. The CDR3 DNA sequence: TGTGCCAGCAAGGGACAAAGGGCCTACACCTTC. Residues: CASKGQRAYTF.

This clonotype was seen a handful of times. The rearrangement links TRBV7-3 to TRBJ1-4, with unresolved D. Germline V gene data show CDR1 as SGHTA and CDR2 as FQGTGA. The CDR3 is 13 amino acids. Trimming took off 5 bases at V and 8 bases at J, with 12 bases between the two ends. CDR3: CASSGQVGEKLFF. Written as DNA, the CDR3 is TGTGCCAGCAGCGGGCAAGTCGGGGAAAAACTGTTTTTT. The entire variable domain, with the rest obtained from reference TRBV7-3 and TRBJ1-4, is as follows: GAGVSQTPSNKVTEKGKYVELRCDPISGHTALYWYRQSLGQGPEFLIYFQGTGAADDSGLPNDRFFAVRPEGSVSTLKIQRTERGDSAVYLCASSGQVGEKLFFGSGTQLSVL.

This clonotype was recorded a few times. The chain has TRBV20-1 and TRBJ2-7, with 11 bases identical to TRBD2. The V gene end was trimmed by 5 bases and the J gene end by 5 bases; junction bases not matched to a gene: 8. Germline V lookup: CDR1 DFQATT, CDR2 SNEGSKA (reference sequence). CDR3 length: 14 residues. The CDR3 protein is CSAHTTSGRHEQYF. The DNA of the CDR3 is TGCAGTGCTCATACTACTAGCGGGAGACACGAGCAGTACTTC.

V is TRBV27 and J is TRBJ1-3, with no clear D. CDR3 length: 17 residues. Trimming cost V 2 bases and J 0 bases, with 14 bases left between them. Germline loops: CDR1 MNHEY, CDR2 SMNVEV (reference sequence). CDR3 region: CASSLRGPLISGNTIYF. As DNA, the CDR3 is TGTGCCAGCAGTTTACGTGGCCCCTTGATCTCTGGAAACACCATATATTTT.

Ten or more counts support this clonotype. The genes are TRBV27 and TRBJ1-5; D remains ambiguous. Trimming removed 3 bases at V and 3 bases at J, with 6 bases between. Germline CDR1 and CDR2: MNHEY and SMNVEV (reference sequence). The CDR3 loop spans 13 amino acids. The CDR3 DNA sequence: TGTGCCAGCAGTTTTGGAGACAATCAGCCCCAGCATTTT. This encodes CASSFGDNQPQHF.

In its sample, this clonotype was seen a few times. The chain's CDR3 is CASSLFSGANSGNTIYF. Here the CDR3 DNA reads TGTGCCAGCAGCTTGTTCTCCGGGGCTAACTCTGGAAACACCATATATTTT. The rearrangement joins TRBV5-6 to TRBJ1-3, with D maybe TRBD1 (5 bases). The germline V gene has CDR1 SGHDT and CDR2 YYEEEE. CDR3 length: 17 amino acids. With 1 base removed from V and 0 bases from J, the gap between germline ends came to 14 bases.

This clonotype was recorded many times. This chain joins TRBV9 and TRBJ2-3; TRBD1 is a possible D gene (6 bases). Trimming cost V 1 base and J 0 bases, with 9 bases left between them. Germline V gene data show CDR1 as SGDLS and CDR2 as YYNGEE. The CDR3 has 15 amino acids. CDR3 sequence (DNA): TGTGCCAGCAGCGTATCCGGGACAAGCACAGATACGCAGTATTTT. It is translated as CASSVSGTSTDTQYF.

This clonotype was seen more than once but under ten times. The gene calls are TRBV5-1 and TRBJ2-7; no reliable D call. V lost 1 base and J lost 2, with 10 bases in between. Per germline, CDR1 SGHRS and CDR2 YFSETQ. The CDR3 extends over 14 amino acids. The DNA of the CDR3 is TGCGCCAGCAGCTTGAGGACGAACCCCTACGAGCAGTACTTC. As protein: CASSLRTNPYEQYF.

The CDR3 reads CASTASMGGIYEQYF. The CDR3 region has the DNA TGTGCCAGCACTGCATCTATGGGGGGGATATACGAGCAGTACTTC. The gene calls are TRBV18 and TRBJ2-7; TRBD2 matches 7 bases. Germline CDR1 is KGHSH and CDR2 is LQKENI. Germline trimming cut 8 bases from V and 4 bases from J; bases unmatched to any gene: 14. This CDR3 comprises 15 residues. Full variable domain (missing parts from reference TRBV18 and TRBJ2-7): NAGVMQNPRHLVRRRGQEARLRCSPMKGHSHVYWYRQLPEEGLKFMVYLQKENIIDESGMPKERFSAEFPKEGPSILRIQQVVRGDSAAYFCASTASMGGIYEQYFGPGTRLTVT.